Listed here are 9 T cell receptor beta chains from one sample, sequenced in a study of glioma-infiltrating T cells. TCR alpha and beta CDR3 regions were amplified from RNA using iRepertoire nested multiplex PCR. TCRdb redid the calling of the multiplex PCR reads with MiXCR, one entry per CDR3 protein. The sample lists approximately 120,000 distinct CDR3 sequences, roughly 20% occurring once. The sequencing input was glioma tissue, nonneoplastic brain tissue, or PBMCs (not recorded which). The receptors here all came from a human donor with low-grade glioma or glioblastoma, undergoing nonglioma brain surgery, or in good health (not recorded which).

There are a few counts of this clonotype. This sequence joins TRBV19 and TRBJ2-7, with TRBD1 matching over 7 bases. Germline V gene lookup returns CDR1 LNHDA and CDR2 SQIVND (reference sequence). Trimming cost V 9 bases and J 0 bases; bases outside gene matches: 8. The CDR3 is 14 amino acids. For the CDR3, the DNA is TGTGCCAGCACCAGGGACAGCAACTCCTACGAGCAGTACTTC. Protein: CASTRDSNSYEQYF.

On this clonotype itself: The CDR3 carries no conserved terminal phenylalanine or tryptophan, so it likely arises from a read error. The rearrangement links TRBV29-1 to TRBJ2-7, with D possibly TRBD1 on 6 matching bases. The germline gives CDR1 SQVTM, CDR2 ANQGSEA. CDR3 size: 12 residues. Trimming pared 7 bases from V and 9 bases from J, leaving 19 bases between. In DNA form, the CDR3 reads TGCAGCGGAGCAGGGGAAGGTCTCGGGCAGTACCTC. This encodes CSGAGEGLGQYL.

Written as DNA, the CDR3 is TGTGCCAGCAGGGGCACAGGTGATAGCGGGAGGATGAGCTCCTACAATGAGCAGTTCTTC. Translating gives CASRGTGDSGRMSSYNEQFF. The V call is TRBV12-3 or TRBV12-4, the J call TRBJ2-1; TRBD2 agrees at 10 bases. Trimming took 6 bases from V and 0 from J; bases not matched to a gene: 17. This CDR3 is 20 amino acids long.

This clonotype was observed many times. J is TRBJ2-5 and V is TRBV25-1, with 8 bases fitting TRBD2. Looked up from germline, CDR1 is MGHDK and CDR2 is SYGVNS. After removal of 3 bases from V and 5 bases from J, the junction contained 8 bases not matched to a gene. The CDR3 length is 15 residues. The CDR3 region has the DNA TGTGCCAGCAGTGATTTCGGACTAGCCGTCGAGACCCAGTACTTC. Its translation: CASSDFGLAVETQYF.

J is TRBJ2-1 and V is TRBV6-1, with 12 nucleotides matching TRBD1. The germline V gene has CDR1 MNHNS and CDR2 SASEGT. The CDR3 spans 15 residues. The J segment lost 8 bases and the V segment lost 6 bases, leaving 8 bases of the junction unmatched. The CDR3 reads CASSPGQGAGDEQFF. DNA of the CDR3: TGTGCCAGCAGCCCGGGACAGGGGGCTGGCGATGAGCAGTTCTTC.

Regarding this clonotype: A much bigger clone sits one base away, suggesting this may be a read error. The J gene is TRBJ2-3, the V gene TRBV7-2; TRBD2 matches at 8 bases. Germline CDR1 and CDR2: SGHTA and FQGNSA. The V gene end was trimmed by 5 bases and the J gene end by 11 bases; junction bases not matched to a gene: 9. CDR3 length equals 13 residues. The CDR3 region is CASSPGGGPGQYF. CDR3 in DNA: TGTGCCAGCAGCCCAGGCGGGGGGCCCGGGCAGTATTTT.

This clonotype was counted at least ten times. The chain couples TRBV5-4 to TRBJ1-6; D not certain. Germline lookup yields CDR1 SGHNT and CDR2 YYREEE (reference sequence). The V end lost 3 bases, the J end lost 3 bases, and 13 bases lay between the germline ends. The length of the CDR3 is 16 residues. CDR3 sequence: CASSSTGLSYNSPLHF. CDR3 sequence (DNA): TGTGCCAGCAGCTCGACCGGACTGAGCTATAATTCACCCCTCCACTTT.

Many counts were recorded for this clonotype. V usage is TRBV4-2 and J usage is TRBJ2-5, with D hard to call. The CDR3 is 12 residues long. V dropped 2 bases and J dropped 5 bases, with 6 bases sitting between them. Germline V lookup: CDR1 LGHNA, CDR2 YNFKEQ. The DNA of the CDR3 is TGTGCCAGCAGCCAAAATTTGGAGACCCAGTACTTC. Protein sequence: CASSQNLETQYF.

A remark on this clonotype: Just one base apart from a much larger clone, this may be a read error. The V gene is TRBV6-5, the J gene TRBJ2-3; unclear D gene. Germline V gives CDR1 MNHEY, CDR2 SVGAGI. The CDR3 consists of 12 residues. Trimming cost V 5 bases and J 2 bases, with 5 bases left between them. CDR3 nucleotides: TGTGCCAGCAGTCACTTCACAGATACGCAGTATTTT. It specifies CASSHFTDTQYF.